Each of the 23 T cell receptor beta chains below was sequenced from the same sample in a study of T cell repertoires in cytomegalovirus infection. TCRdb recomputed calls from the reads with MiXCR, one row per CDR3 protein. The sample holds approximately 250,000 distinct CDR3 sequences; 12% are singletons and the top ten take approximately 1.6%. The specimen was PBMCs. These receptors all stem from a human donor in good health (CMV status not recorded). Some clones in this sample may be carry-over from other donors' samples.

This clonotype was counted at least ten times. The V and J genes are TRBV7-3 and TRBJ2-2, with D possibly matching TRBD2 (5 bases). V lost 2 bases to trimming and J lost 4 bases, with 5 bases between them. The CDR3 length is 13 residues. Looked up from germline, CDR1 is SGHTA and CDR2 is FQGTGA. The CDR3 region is CASSLLATGELFF. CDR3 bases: TGTGCCAGCAGCTTACTAGCCACCGGGGAGCTGTTTTTT.

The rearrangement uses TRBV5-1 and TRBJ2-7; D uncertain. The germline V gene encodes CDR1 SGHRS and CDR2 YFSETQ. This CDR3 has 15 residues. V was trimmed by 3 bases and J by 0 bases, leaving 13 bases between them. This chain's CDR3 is CASSSSPPSSYEQYF. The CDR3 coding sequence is TGCGCCAGCAGCTCCTCCCCACCCAGCTCCTACGAGCAGTACTTC. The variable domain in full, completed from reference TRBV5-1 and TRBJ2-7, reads KAGVTQTPRYLIKTRGQQVTLSCSPISGHRSVSWYQQTPGQGLQFLFEYFSETQRNKGNFPGRFSGRQFSNSRSEMNVSTLELGDSALYLCASSSSPPSSYEQYFGPGTRLTVT.

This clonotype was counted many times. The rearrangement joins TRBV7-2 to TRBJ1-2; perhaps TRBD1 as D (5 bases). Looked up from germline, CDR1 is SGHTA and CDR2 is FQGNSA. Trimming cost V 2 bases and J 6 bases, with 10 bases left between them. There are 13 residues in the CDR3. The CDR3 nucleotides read TGTGCCAGCAGCTTATGGGGGGATGATGGCTACACCTTC. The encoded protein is CASSLWGDDGYTF.

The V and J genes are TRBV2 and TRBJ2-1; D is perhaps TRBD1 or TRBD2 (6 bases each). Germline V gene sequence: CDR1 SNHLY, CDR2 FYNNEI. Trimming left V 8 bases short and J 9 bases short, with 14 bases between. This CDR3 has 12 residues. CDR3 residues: CASPLGGREQFF. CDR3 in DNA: TGTGCCAGCCCTCTAGGGGGGCGTGAGCAGTTCTTC.

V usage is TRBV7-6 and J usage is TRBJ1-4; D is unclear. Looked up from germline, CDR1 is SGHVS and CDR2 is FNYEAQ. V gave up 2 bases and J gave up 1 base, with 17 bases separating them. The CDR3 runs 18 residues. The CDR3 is CASSLYRGGGKTNEKLFF. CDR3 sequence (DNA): TGTGCCAGCAGCTTATATCGGGGAGGAGGGAAAACTAATGAAAAACTGTTTTTT.

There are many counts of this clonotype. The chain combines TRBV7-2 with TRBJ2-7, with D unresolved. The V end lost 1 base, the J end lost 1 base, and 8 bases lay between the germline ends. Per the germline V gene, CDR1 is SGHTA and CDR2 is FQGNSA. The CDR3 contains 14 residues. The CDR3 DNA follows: TGTGCCAGCAGCTTAGATTACGGATCCTACGAGCAGTACTTC. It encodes CASSLDYGSYEQYF. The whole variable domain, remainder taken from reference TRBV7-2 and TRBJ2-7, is GAGVSQSPSNKVTEKGKDVELRCDPISGHTALYWYRQSLGQGLEFLIYFQGNSAPDKSGLPSDRFSAERTGGSVSTLTIQRTQQEDSAVYLCASSLDYGSYEQYFGPGTRLTVT.

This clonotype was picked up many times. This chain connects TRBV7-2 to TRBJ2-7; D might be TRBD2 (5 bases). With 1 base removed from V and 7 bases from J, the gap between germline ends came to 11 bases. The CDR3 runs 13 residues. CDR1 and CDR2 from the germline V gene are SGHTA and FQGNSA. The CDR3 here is CASSLEEDWEQYF. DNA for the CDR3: TGTGCCAGCAGCTTAGAGGAGGATTGGGAGCAGTACTTC.

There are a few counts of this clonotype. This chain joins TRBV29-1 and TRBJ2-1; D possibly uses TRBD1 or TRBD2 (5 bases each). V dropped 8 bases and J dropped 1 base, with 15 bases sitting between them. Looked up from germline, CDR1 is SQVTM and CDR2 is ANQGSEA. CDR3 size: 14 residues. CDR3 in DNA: TGCAGCACCGGGGACGGGGCGTCCTACAATGAGCAGTTCTTC. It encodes CSTGDGASYNEQFF.

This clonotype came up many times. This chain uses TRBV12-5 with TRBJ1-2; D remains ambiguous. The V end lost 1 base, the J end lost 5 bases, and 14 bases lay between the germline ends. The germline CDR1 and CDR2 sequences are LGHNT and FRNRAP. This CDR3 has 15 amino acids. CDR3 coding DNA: TGTGCTAGTGGTTTGGACTCCTTCACGGGGTATGGCTACACCTTC. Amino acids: CASGLDSFTGYGYTF.

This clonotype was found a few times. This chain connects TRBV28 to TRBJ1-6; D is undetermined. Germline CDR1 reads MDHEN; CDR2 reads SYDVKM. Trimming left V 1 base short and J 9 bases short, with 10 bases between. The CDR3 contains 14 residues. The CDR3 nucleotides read TGTGCCAGCAGTTTATCCCGAGGGAGTTCACCCCTCCACTTT. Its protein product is CASSLSRGSSPLHF.

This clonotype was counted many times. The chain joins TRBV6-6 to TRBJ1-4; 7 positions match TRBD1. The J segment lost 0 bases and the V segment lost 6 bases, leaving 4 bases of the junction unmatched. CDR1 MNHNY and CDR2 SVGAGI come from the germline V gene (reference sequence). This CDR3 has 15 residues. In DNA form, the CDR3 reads TGTGCCAGCAGCGGACAGGCTGCAACTAATGAAAAACTGTTTTTT. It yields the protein CASSGQAATNEKLFF.

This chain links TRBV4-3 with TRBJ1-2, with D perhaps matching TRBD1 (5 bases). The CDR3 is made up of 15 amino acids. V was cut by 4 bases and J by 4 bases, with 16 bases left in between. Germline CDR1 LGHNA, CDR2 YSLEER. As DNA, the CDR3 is TGCGCCAGCAGCCCCGGTCGGCCAGGGACCTATGGCTACACCTTC. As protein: CASSPGRPGTYGYTF.

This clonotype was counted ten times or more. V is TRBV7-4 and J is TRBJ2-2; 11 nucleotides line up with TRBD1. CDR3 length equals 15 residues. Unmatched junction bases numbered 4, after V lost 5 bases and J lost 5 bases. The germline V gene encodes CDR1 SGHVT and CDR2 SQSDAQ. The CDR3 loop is CASSGQGAGTGELFF. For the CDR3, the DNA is TGTGCCAGCAGCGGACAGGGGGCGGGGACCGGGGAGCTGTTTTTT.

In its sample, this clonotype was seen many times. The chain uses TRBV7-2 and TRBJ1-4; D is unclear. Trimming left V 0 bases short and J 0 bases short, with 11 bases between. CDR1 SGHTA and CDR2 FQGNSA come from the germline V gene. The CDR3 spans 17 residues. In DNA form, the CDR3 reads TGTGCCAGCAGCTTAGCCCCGCGGCCCACAACTAATGAAAAACTGTTTTTT. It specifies CASSLAPRPTTNEKLFF.

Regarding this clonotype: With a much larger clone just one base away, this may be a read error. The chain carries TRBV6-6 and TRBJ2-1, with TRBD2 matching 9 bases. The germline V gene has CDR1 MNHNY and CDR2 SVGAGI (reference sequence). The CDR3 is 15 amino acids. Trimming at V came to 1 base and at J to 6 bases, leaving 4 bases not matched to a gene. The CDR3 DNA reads TGTGCCAGCAGTTACTGGCGGGGGGGCCTCAATGAGCAGTTCTTC. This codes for CASSYWRGGLNEQFF.

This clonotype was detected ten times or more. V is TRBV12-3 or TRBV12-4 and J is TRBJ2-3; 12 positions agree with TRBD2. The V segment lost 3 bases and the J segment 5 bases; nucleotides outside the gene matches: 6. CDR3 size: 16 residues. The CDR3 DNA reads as TGTGCCAGCAGTTTCCCGGCTAGCGGGGGGGAAGATACGCAGTATTTT. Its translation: CASSFPASGGEDTQYF.

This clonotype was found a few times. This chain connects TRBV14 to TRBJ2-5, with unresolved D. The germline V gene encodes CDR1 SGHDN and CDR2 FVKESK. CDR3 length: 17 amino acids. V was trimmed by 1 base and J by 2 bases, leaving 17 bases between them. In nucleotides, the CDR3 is TGTGCCAGCAGCCAAGGTGGATACCCCTCCTCACAAGAGACCCAGTACTTC. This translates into CASSQGGYPSSQETQYF.

The CDR3 protein is CASSFKGGETQYF. The CDR3 DNA reads as TGTGCCAGCAGTTTTAAGGGCGGTGAGACCCAGTACTTC. The chain employs TRBV12-3 or TRBV12-4 and TRBJ2-5; D unresolved. The CDR3 loop spans 13 amino acids. V lost 3 bases to trimming and J lost 5 bases, with 10 bases between them.

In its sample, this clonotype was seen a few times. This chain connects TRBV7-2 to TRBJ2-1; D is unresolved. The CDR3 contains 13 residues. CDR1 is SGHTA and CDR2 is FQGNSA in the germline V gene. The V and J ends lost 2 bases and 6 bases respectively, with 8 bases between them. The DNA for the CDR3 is TGTGCCAGCAGCTTATATCCGGGCAATGAGCAGTTCTTC. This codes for CASSLYPGNEQFF.

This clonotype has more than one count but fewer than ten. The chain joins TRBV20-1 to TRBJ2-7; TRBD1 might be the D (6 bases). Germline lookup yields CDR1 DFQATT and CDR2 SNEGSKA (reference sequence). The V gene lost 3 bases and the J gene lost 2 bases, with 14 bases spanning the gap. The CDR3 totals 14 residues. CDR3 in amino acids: CSASGGAMPYEQYF. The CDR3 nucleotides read TGCAGTGCTAGTGGGGGCGCCATGCCCTACGAGCAGTACTTC.

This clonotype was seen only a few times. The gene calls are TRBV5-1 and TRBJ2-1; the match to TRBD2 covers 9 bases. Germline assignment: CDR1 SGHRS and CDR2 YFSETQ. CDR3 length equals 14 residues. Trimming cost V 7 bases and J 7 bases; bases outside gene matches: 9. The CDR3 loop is CASLASGTVNEQFF. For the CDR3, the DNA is TGCGCCAGCCTTGCTAGCGGGACCGTTAATGAGCAGTTCTTC.

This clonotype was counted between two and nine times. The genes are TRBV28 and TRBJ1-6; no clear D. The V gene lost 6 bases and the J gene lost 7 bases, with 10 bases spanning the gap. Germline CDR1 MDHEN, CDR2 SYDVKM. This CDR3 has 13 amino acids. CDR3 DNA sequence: TGTGCCAGCAGGGTTCTGAGGAATTCACCCCTCCACTTT. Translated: CASRVLRNSPLHF.

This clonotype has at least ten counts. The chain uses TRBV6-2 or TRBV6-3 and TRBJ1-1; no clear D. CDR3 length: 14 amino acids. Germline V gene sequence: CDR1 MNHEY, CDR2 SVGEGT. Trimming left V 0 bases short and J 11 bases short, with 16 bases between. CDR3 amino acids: CASSYSKPPGQAFF. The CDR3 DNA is TGTGCCAGCAGTTACTCGAAACCCCCCGGCCAGGCTTTCTTT.